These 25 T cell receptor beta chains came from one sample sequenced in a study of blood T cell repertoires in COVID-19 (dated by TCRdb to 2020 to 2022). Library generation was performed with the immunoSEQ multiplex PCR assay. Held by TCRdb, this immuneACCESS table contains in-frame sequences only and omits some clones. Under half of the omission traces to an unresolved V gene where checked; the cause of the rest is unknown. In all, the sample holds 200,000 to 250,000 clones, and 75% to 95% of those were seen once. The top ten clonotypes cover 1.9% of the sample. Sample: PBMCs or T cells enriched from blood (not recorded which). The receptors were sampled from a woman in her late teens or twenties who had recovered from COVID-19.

CDR3 protein: CASSQEGGGLGEQYF. The DNA of the CDR3 is TGTGCCAGCAGCCAAGAAGGGGGGGGTTTGGGCGAGCAGTACTTC. The chain links TRBV3-1 (or the pseudogene TRBV3-2) to TRBJ2-7; the D gene is possibly TRBD2 (7 bases). This CDR3 is built from 15 residues. V lost 0 bases and J 6 bases, leaving 15 bases between the germline ends. CDR1 LGHDT and CDR2 YNNKEL come from the germline V gene (reference sequence).

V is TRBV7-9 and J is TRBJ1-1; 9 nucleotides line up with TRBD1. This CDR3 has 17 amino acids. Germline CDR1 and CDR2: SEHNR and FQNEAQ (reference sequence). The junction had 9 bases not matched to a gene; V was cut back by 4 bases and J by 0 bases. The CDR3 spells CASSSPWDREVNTEAFF. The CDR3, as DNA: TGTGCCAGCAGCTCACCTTGGGACAGGGAGGTGAACACTGAAGCTTTCTTT. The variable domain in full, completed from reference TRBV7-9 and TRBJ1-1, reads DTGVSQNPRHKITKRGQNVTFRCDPISEHNRLYWYRQTLGQGPEFLTYFQNEAQLEKSRLLSDRFSAERPKGSFSTLEIQRTEQGDSAMYLCASSSPWDREVNTEAFFGQGTRLTVV.

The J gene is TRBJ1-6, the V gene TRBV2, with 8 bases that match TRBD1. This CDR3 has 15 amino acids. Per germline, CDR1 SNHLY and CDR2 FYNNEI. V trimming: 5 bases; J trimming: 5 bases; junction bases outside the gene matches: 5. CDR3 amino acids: CASSLDREDNSPLHF. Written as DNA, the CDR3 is TGTGCCAGCAGTTTGGACAGGGAGGATAATTCACCCCTCCACTTT.

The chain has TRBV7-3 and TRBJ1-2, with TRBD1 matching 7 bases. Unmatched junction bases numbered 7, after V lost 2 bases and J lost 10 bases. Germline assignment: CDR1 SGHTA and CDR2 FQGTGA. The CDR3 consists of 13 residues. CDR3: CASSLGRGSDYTF. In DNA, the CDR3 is TGTGCCAGCAGCTTAGGCAGGGGGTCTGACTACACCTTC. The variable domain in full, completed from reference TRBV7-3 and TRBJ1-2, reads GAGVSQTPSNKVTEKGKYVELRCDPISGHTALYWYRQSLGQGPEFLIYFQGTGAADDSGLPNDRFFAVRPEGSVSTLKIQRTERGDSAVYLCASSLGRGSDYTFGSGTRLTVV.

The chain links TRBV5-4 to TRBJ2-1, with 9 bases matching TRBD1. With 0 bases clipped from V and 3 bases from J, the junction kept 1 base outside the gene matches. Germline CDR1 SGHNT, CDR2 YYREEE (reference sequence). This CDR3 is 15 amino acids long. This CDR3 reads CASSLADRGYNEQFF. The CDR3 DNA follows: TGTGCCAGCAGCTTGGCGGACAGGGGCTACAATGAGCAGTTCTTC.

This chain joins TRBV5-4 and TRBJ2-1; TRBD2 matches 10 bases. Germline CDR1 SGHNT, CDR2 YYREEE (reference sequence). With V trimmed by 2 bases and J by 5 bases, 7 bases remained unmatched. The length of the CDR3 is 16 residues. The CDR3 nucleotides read TGTGCCAGCAGCTTCCCTACTAGCGGGAAAAACAATGAGCAGTTCTTC. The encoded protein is CASSFPTSGKNNEQFF. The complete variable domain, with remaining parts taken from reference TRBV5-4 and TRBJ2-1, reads ETGVTQSPTHLIKTRGQQVTLRCSSQSGHNTVSWYQQALGQGPQFIFQYYREEENGRGNFPPRFSGLQFPNYSSELNVNALELDDSALYLCASSFPTSGKNNEQFFGPGTRLTVL.

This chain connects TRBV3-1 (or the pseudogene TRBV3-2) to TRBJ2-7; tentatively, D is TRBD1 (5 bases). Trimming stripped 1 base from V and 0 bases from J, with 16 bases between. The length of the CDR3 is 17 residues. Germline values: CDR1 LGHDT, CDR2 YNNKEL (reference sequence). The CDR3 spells CASSQALTGRYSYEQYF. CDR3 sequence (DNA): TGTGCCAGCAGCCAAGCATTAACAGGACGCTACTCCTACGAGCAGTACTTC.

The CDR3 loop reads CASSLDGNTGELFF. The CDR3 DNA reads as TGTGCCAGCAGCTTAGACGGGAACACCGGGGAGCTGTTTTTT. The genes are TRBV11-3 and TRBJ2-2, with no clear D. The CDR3 length is 14 residues. Between the trimmed V and J ends, which lost 0 bases and 1 base, there was a span of 3 bases. Germline CDR1 is SGHNT and CDR2 is YENEEA.

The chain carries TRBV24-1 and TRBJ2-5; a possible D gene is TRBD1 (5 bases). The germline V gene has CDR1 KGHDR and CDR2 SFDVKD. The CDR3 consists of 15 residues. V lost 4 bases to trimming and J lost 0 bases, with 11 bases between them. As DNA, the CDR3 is TGTGCCACCAGTGAACCGACAGAGTACCAAGAGACCCAGTACTTC. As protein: CATSEPTEYQETQYF.

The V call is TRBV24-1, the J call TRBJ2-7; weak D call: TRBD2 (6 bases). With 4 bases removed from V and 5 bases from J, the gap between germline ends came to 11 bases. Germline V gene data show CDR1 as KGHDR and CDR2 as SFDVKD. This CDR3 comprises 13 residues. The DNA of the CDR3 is TGTGCCACCAGTGAGCGGGACTGGGACGAGCAGTACTTC. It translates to CATSERDWDEQYF.

The CDR3 region has the DNA TGTGCCAGCAGCTTAGAGGGGGGGCTAGCGGGAGAGACCCAGTACTTC. It encodes CASSLEGGLAGETQYF. The V gene is TRBV11-2, the J gene TRBJ2-5, with 8 bases identical to TRBD2. The length of the CDR3 is 16 residues. V gave up 0 bases and J gave up 4 bases; unmatched junction bases: 7. The germline V gene encodes CDR1 SGHAT and CDR2 FQNNGV.

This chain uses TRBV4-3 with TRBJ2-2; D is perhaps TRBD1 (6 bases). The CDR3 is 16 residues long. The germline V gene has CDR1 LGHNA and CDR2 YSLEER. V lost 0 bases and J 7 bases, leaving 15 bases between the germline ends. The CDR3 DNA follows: TGCGCCAGCAGCCAAGATTACGAGGGGGTGCACGGGGAGCTGTTTTTT. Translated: CASSQDYEGVHGELFF.

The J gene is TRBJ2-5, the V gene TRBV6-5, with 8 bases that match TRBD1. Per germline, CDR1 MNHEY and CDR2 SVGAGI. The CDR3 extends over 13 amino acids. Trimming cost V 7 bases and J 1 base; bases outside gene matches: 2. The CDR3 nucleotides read TGTGCCAGCAACAGGGGGACCCAAGAGACCCAGTACTTC. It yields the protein CASNRGTQETQYF.

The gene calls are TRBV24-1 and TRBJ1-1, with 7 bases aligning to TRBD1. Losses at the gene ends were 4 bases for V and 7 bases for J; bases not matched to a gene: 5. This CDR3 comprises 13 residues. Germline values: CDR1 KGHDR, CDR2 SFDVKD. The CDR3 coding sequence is TGTGCCACCAGTGAAGGGACAGCAAATGAAGCTTTCTTT. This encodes CATSEGTANEAFF.

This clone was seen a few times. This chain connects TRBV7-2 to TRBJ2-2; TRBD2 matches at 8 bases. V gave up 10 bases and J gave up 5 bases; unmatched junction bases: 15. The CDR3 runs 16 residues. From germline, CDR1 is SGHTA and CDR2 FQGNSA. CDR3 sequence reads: CATNNPGGTKTGELFF. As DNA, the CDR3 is TGTGCCACCAACAATCCGGGGGGGACCAAAACCGGGGAGCTGTTTTTT.

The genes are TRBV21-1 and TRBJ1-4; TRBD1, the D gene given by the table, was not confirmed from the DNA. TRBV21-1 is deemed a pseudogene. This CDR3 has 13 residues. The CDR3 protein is CASSSQGTGRLFF. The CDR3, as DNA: TGTGCCAGCAGCTCCCAGGGGACAGGGAGGCTGTTTTTT.

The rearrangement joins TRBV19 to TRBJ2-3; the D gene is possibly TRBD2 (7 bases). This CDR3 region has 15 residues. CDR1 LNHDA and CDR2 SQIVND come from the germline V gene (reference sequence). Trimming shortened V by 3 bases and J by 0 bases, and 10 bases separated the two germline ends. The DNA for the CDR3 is TGTGCCAGTAGTATGAGGGGGGGTAGCACAGATACGCAGTATTTT. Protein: CASSMRGGSTDTQYF. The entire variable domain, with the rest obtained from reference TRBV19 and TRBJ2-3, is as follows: DGGITQSPKYLFRKEGQNVTLSCEQNLNHDAMYWYRQDPGQGLRLIYYSQIVNDFQKGDIAEGYSVSREKKESFPLTVTSAQKNPTAFYLCASSMRGGSTDTQYFGPGTRLTVL.

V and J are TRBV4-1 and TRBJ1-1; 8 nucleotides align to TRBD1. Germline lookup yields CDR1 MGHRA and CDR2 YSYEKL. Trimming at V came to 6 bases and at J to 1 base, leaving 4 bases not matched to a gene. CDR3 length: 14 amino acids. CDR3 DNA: TGCGCCAGCAGACTTGACAGGGGGAACACTGAAGCTTTCTTT. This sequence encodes CASRLDRGNTEAFF.

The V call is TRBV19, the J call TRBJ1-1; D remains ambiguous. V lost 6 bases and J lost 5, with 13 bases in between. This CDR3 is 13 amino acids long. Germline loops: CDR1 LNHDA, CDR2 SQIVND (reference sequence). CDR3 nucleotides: TGTGCCAGTAGCCCGACCTGGAGGACTGAAGCTTTCTTT. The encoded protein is CASSPTWRTEAFF.

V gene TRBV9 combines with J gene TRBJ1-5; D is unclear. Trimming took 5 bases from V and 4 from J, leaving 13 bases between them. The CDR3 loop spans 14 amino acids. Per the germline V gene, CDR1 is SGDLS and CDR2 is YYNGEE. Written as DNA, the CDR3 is TGTGCCAGCAGTGCCGGGGATTTTAATCAGCCCCAGCATTTT. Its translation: CASSAGDFNQPQHF.

The CDR3 loop reads CASSLRGGDGYTF. In DNA form, the CDR3 reads TGCGCCAGCAGCCTCAGGGGAGGGGATGGCTACACCTTC. The genes are TRBV5-1 and TRBJ1-2, with D possibly being TRBD1 (6 bases). The CDR3 contains 13 residues. Germline CDR1 SGHRS, CDR2 YFSETQ. Trimming took 4 bases from V and 6 from J, leaving 13 bases between them. Looking up the rest from reference TRBV5-1 and TRBJ1-2 gives the full variable domain: KAGVTQTPRYLIKTRGQQVTLSCSPISGHRSVSWYQQTPGQGLQFLFEYFSETQRNKGNFPGRFSGRQFSNSRSEMNVSTLELGDSALYLCASSLRGGDGYTFGSGTRLTVV.

CDR3 amino acids: CASSLVPGYYGYTF. In nucleotides, the CDR3 is TGTGCCAGCAGCTTAGTTCCAGGGTACTATGGCTACACCTTC. This chain links TRBV7-8 with TRBJ1-2, with D tentatively TRBD1 (5 bases). CDR3 length: 14 amino acids. The V gene lost 1 base and the J gene lost 3 bases, with 9 bases spanning the gap. The V gene's germline CDR1 is SGHVS and CDR2 FQNEAQ.

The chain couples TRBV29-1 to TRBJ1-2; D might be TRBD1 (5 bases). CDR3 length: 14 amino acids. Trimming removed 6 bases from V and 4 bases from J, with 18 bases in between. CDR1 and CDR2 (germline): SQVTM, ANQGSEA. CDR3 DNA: TGCAGCGTCGAAACCGGGACTTCCATCTATGGCTACACCTTC. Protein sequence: CSVETGTSIYGYTF.

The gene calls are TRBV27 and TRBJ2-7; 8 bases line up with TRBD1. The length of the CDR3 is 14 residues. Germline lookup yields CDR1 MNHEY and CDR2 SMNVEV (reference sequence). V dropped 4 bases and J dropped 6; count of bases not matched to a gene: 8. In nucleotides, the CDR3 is TGTGCCAGCAGTTACGCCTGGACAGGGAGCGAGCAGTACTTC. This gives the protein CASSYAWTGSEQYF.

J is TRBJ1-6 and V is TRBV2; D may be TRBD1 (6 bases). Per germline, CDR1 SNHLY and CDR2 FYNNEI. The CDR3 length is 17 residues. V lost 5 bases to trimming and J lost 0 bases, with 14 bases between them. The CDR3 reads CASSSIGGHSYNSPLHF. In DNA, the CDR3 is TGTGCCAGCAGTTCAATAGGGGGACACTCCTATAATTCACCCCTCCACTTT. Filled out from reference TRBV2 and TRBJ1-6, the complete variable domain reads EPEVTQTPSHQVTQMGQEVILRCVPISNHLYFYWYRQILGQKVEFLVSFYNNEISEKSEIFDDQFSVERPDGSNFTLKIRSTKLEDSAMYFCASSSIGGHSYNSPLHFGNGTRLTVT.